The TCR beta chain under discussion was sequenced for a study of T cell responses to AZD1222 COVID-19 vaccine. V lost 6 bases and J 3 bases, leaving 14 bases between the germline ends. The germline V gene encodes CDR1 KGHSH and CDR2 LQKENI. The CDR3 totals 14 residues. Assay: immunoSEQ multiplex PCR; the TCRdb copy retains only in-frame clones and omits some. The sample holds about 150,000 clones, around 90% seen once. This sequence was found in an adult who received the AZD1222 COVID-19 vaccine. The sample here was peripheral blood, taken 28 days after the second AZD1222 dose. V is TRBV18 and J is TRBJ1-2; tentative D call: TRBD1 (6 bases). The CDR3 sequence is CASSPKTGDYGYTF. In DNA, the CDR3 is TGTGCCAGCTCCCCTAAGACAGGAGACTATGGCTACACCTTC.